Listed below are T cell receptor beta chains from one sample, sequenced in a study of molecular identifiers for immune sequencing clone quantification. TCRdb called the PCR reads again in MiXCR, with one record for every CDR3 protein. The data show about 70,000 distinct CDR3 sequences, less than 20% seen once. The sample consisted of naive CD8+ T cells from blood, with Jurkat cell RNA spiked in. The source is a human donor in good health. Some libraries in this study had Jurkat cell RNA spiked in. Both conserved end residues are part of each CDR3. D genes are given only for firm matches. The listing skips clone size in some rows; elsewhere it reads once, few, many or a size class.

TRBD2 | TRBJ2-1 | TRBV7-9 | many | TGTGCCAGCAGCTTTTGGGGGACTAGCGGCTCTCGGGCCGTGAATGAGCAGTTCTTC | CASSFWGTSGSRAVNEQFF
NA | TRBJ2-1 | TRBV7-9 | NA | TGTGCCAGCAGCTTAAGTCACCGAGGGGATGAGCAGTTCTTC | CASSLSHRGDEQFF
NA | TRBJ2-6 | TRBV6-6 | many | TGTGCCAGCAGTTACGGCGGAGCGGCGAGCTCTGGGGCCAACGTCCTGACTTTC | CASSYGGAASSGANVLTF
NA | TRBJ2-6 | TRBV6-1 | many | TGTGCCAGCAGGGCAGGTGGGGCCAACGTCCTGACTTTC | CASRAGGANVLTF
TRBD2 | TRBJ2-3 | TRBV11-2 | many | TGTGCCAGCAGCTTACAAGCGGGAGAGGATACGCAGTATTTT | CASSLQAGEDTQYF
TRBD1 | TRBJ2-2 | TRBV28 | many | TGTGCCAGCGAGAGCGGACAGGGCGTGGACACCGGGGAGCTGTTTTTT | CASESGQGVDTGELFF
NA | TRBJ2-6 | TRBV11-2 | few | TGTGCCAGCAGCTTGGGGGGCGCGGGCGGGGCCAACGTCCTGACTTTC | CASSLGGAGGANVLTF
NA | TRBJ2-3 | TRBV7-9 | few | TGTGCCAGCAGCTTAGAAGTGGGAGATACGCAGTATTTT | CASSLEVGDTQYF
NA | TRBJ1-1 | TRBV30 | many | TGTGCCTGGAGTGTAGGCAGCCGGAGTGAAGCTTTCTTT | CAWSVGSRSEAFF
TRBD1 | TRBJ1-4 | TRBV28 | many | TGTGCCAGCTCTATTACGGGGACAGCTAATGAAAAACTGTTTTTT | CASSITGTANEKLFF
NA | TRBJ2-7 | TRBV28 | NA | TGTGCCAGCAGTACCGGAAGGGACACCTACGAGCAGTACTTC | CASSTGRDTYEQYF
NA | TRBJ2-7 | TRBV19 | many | TGTGCCAGTTCGGCCGGGGTCGGCACCTACGAGCAGTACTTC | CASSAGVGTYEQYF
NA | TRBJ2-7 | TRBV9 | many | TGTGCCAGCAGCGTAGAGGCAGGGCTCGGCTACGAGCAGTACTTC | CASSVEAGLGYEQYF
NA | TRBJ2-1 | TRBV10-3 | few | TGTGCCATCACTTCCCCCGGGGGTGATGCTTCCTACAATGAGCAGTTCTTC | CAITSPGGDASYNEQFF
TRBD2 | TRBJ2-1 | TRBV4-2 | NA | TGTGCCAGCAGCCCGGGGGGACTAGTTATCGATGAGCAGTTCTTC | CASSPGGLVIDEQFF
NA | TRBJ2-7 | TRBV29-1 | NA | TGCAGCGTTGTCCCCACTACGGGCTACGAGCAGTACTTC | CSVVPTTGYEQYF
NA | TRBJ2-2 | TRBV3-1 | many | TGTGCCAGCAGCCATCCTAGGACCGGGGAGCTGTTTTTT | CASSHPRTGELFF
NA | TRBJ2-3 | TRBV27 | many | TGTGCCAGCAGTTTTGGGACTTCTTCAGATACGCAGTATTTT | CASSFGTSSDTQYF
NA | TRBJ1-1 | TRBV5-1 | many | TGCGCCAGCAGCTTGTGGGAGGGAGGTACTGAAGCTTTCTTT | CASSLWEGGTEAFF
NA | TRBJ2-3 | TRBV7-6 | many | TGTGCCAGCAGGTTAGGGGTTTACGGCGGCCCAAACACAGATACGCAGTATTTT | CASRLGVYGGPNTDTQYF
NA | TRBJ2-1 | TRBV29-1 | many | TGCAGCGTTGAGGCTTTGGCGGGCGAAGACTACAATGAGCAGTTCTTC | CSVEALAGEDYNEQFF
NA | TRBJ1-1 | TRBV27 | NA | TGTGCCAGCAGTGGAGGGCCCCTCATGAACACTGAAGCTTTCTTT | CASSGGPLMNTEAFF
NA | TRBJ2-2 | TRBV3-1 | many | TGTGCCAGCAGCCCCAAGTGGGGCGGGACCGGGGAGCTGTTTTTT | CASSPKWGGTGELFF
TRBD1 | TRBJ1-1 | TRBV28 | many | TGTGCCAGCAGTTTCGGACAGGGGGTTTTGAACACTGAAGCTTTCTTT | CASSFGQGVLNTEAFF
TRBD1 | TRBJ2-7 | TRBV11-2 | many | TGTGCCAGCAGCCCCCTGGACAGGGCAATAGGATACGAGCAGTACTTC | CASSPLDRAIGYEQYF
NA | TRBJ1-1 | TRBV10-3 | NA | TGTGCCATCAGGGGAGAGGGCACTGAAGCTTTCTTT | CAIRGEGTEAFF
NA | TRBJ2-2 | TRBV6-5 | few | TGTGCCAGCAGTTACAAGATAGAGCGGGAGCTGTTTTTT | CASSYKIERELFF
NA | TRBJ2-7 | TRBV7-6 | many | TGTGCCAGCAGCTTAGAACAGGGTAGGGCCTACGAGCAGTACTTC | CASSLEQGRAYEQYF